This TCR beta chain was documented in a study of cytomegalovirus exposure and HLA in healthy donors. Study-level background: The 120 validation repertoires used the same platform as the 550 to 800 first-cohort repertoires (as reported by a later analysis).

Germline-derived CDR1 and CDR2 are LNHDA and SQIVND (reference sequence). The junction had 19 bases not matched to a gene; V was cut back by 0 bases and J by 6 bases. This CDR3 region has 19 residues. The table came from immunoSEQ multiplex PCR; TCRdb's copy has only in-frame clones and leaves some out. Among about 280,000 clones listed, approximately 86% were seen once. Notes on the study in general: Under in vitro conditions, three CMV-associated chains were confirmed as specific for CMV antigens. Rare sequences made up most TCRs, while some public TCRs were found in many donors.

A remark on this clone: No antigen is known for it.

It was the roughly 110-subject validation cohort, separate from the approximately 700-subject first cohort, to which the donors belonged. The TCR originated in a woman aged 18-29 years in good health and CMV-seronegative. The chain recombines TRBV19 with TRBJ1-1; 7 nucleotides line up with TRBD1. The sequenced sample was PBMCs. This CDR3 is CASSIDGGGQSWGLAEAFF. The CDR3 DNA follows: TGTGCCAGTAGTATAGACGGAGGGGGACAGAGCTGGGGGTTGGCTGAAGCTTTCTTT.